The rows below give T cell receptor beta chains drawn from one sample of a study of beta chain features in type 1 diabetes. TCRdb's table, derived via immunoSEQ multiplex PCR, lists solely in-frame clones and lacks some. The sample contains roughly 350,000 clones, 11% of which appear only once. The sample was naive CD4+ T cells from blood. The receptors stem from a woman in her 30s in good health. The CDR3 runs from the conserved cysteine through the conserved F or W. The D gene is left open where the match is weak. The size of a clone is reported for some rows only, either as once, few or many, or as a class for expanded clones.

D gene,clone size,J gene,V gene,CDR3 DNA,CDR3 protein
TRBD2,.,TRBJ2-1,TRBV4-3,TGCGCCAGCAGCCAAGGGACTAGCGGGAGAGGCGATGAGCAGTTCTTC,CASSQGTSGRGDEQFF
.,few,TRBJ2-2,TRBV15,TGTGCCACCAGCAGAGTGGGGGGTGGTGGCGGGGAGCTGTTTTTT,CATSRVGGGGGELFF
TRBD2,.,TRBJ2-1,TRBV7-2,TGTGCCAGCAGTAGGGCGGGAGGGGAAAGGTATGAGCAGTTCTTC,CASSRAGGERYEQFF
TRBD1,.,TRBJ2-2,TRBV29-1,TGCAGCAGAGGGGGCGGACAAGTCACCGGGGAGCTGTTTTTT,CSRGGGQVTGELFF
TRBD1,few,TRBJ2-1,TRBV2,TGTGCCAGCAGTGAGACATCCCGGGACAGGGCTAAGGGGCAGTTCTTC,CASSETSRDRAKGQFF
.,.,TRBJ1-1,TRBV6-5,TGTGCCAGCAAGCCGGTACTGAACACTGAAGCTTTCTTT,CASKPVLNTEAFF
TRBD2,.,TRBJ2-5,TRBV9,TGTGCCAGCAGCGCCTGGACTAGCGGCAACCAAGAGACCCAGTACTTC,CASSAWTSGNQETQYF
TRBD2,.,TRBJ2-7,TRBV7-2,TGTGCCAGCAGCTTAGACCCCGAGACTAGCTCCGAGCAGTACTTC,CASSLDPETSSEQYF
.,few,TRBJ2-5,TRBV10-3,TGTGCCATCGGGCGACAGGAATTGGAGCAGTACTTC,CAIGRQELEQYF
.,.,TRBJ2-1,TRBV7-2,TGTGCCAGCAGACCAGGTGGAGGCAGTCGAAATGAGCAGTTCTTC,CASRPGGGSRNEQFF
TRBD1,.,TRBJ1-1,TRBV27,TGTGCCAGCAGTCCTGCCCGGGACAGGGTTGAAGCTTTCTTT,CASSPARDRVEAFF
.,.,TRBJ1-1,TRBV7-9,TGTGCCAGCAGACTGGTCGATCTGAACACTGAAGCTTTCTTT,CASRLVDLNTEAFF
.,few,TRBJ1-1,TRBV30,TGTGCCGGATCCAGGGTTGGCGACACTGAAGCTTTCTTT,CAGSRVGDTEAFF
TRBD2,.,TRBJ2-7,TRBV7-6,TGTGCCAGCAGCTTAGTAACTAGCGGGAATGGCGAGCAGTACTTC,CASSLVTSGNGEQYF
TRBD1,few,TRBJ2-5,TRBV7-2,TGTGCCAGCAGCGCAACAGGGGAGGAGACCCAGTACTTC,CASSATGEETQYF
TRBD1,few,TRBJ1-1,TRBV19,TGTGCCACTACTTTCGGGACAGTGAGAACTGAAGCTTTCTTT,CATTFGTVRTEAFF
.,.,TRBJ2-1,TRBV5-1,TGCGCCAGCAGCTTGGGGCTACAGTGGCAATATGAGCAGTTCTTC,CASSLGLQWQYEQFF
.,.,TRBJ2-5,TRBV5-1,TGCGCCAGCAGCCTCCGTAGCGACCCCAAAGCGGAGACCCAGTACTTC,CASSLRSDPKAETQYF
TRBD2,.,TRBJ2-1,TRBV2,TGTGCCAGCAGTGGGACTAGCGGACCCTACAATGAGCAGTTCTTC,CASSGTSGPYNEQFF
.,few,TRBJ2-1,TRBV29-1,TGCAGCGTTGGGACATGGTCCGGGAGCAATGAGCAGTTCTTC,CSVGTWSGSNEQFF
.,few,TRBJ2-2,TRBV11-3,TGTGCCAGCAGCTTCGGCGGGACGAACACCGGGGAGCTGTTTTTT,CASSFGGTNTGELFF
.,few,TRBJ2-1,TRBV7-9,TGTGCCAGCAGCTCGATCACAGGGACCGATGAGCAGTTCTTC,CASSSITGTDEQFF
.,few,TRBJ2-3,TRBV6-6,TGTGCCAGCAGCCCGAGACGGGACTCCCGCACAGATACGCAGTATTTT,CASSPRRDSRTDTQYF
.,few,TRBJ1-3,TRBV14,TGTGCCAGCAGCCAAGTGGCCCTTTCCGGAAACACCATATATTTT,CASSQVALSGNTIYF
.,.,TRBJ2-7,TRBV6-5,TGTGCCAGCAGGAAAGACACCATCTCCTACGAGCAGTACTTC,CASRKDTISYEQYF
.,few,TRBJ2-6,TRBV28,TGTGCCAGCAGTATTAGCTCTGGGGCCAACGTCCTGACTTTC,CASSISSGANVLTF
.,.,TRBJ2-1,TRBV18,TGTGCCAGCTCACCATACAACCCCCTAGCGCAAAGCTCCTACAATGAGCAGTTCTTC,CASSPYNPLAQSSYNEQFF
.,.,TRBJ2-7,TRBV29-1,TGCAGCGTTGGATTCGGCTACGAGCAGTACTTC,CSVGFGYEQYF
TRBD2,many,TRBJ2-4,TRBV29-1,TGCAGCGTTGGGGAGGGGACCAAAAACATTCAGTACTTC,CSVGEGTKNIQYF
TRBD1,few,TRBJ1-5,TRBV25-1,TGTGCCAGCAGAATCAAGGGACAGGGCCGCAATCAGCCCCAGCATTTT,CASRIKGQGRNQPQHF
TRBD1,.,TRBJ1-4,TRBV5-1,TGCGCCAGCAGCCGACTGGACAGGGGTGAAAAACTGTTTTTT,CASSRLDRGEKLFF
TRBD2,few,TRBJ2-1,TRBV29-1,TGCAGCGTGACCGGGACTAGCGCCTCTCGGGAGCAGTTCTTC,CSVTGTSASREQFF
.,few,TRBJ2-3,TRBV30,TGTGCCTGGACTACTGGGCGCCTGATGCCCGCAGATACGCAGTATTTT,CAWTTGRLMPADTQYF
TRBD2,few,TRBJ2-2,TRBV5-4,TGTGCCATCCGGGGGGCGAACACCGGGGAGCTGTTTTTT,CAIRGANTGELFF
.,few,TRBJ2-1,TRBV5-1,TGCGCCAGCAGCCCTGGGATGGGAGTTGGGAATGAGCAGTTCTTC,CASSPGMGVGNEQFF
.,.,TRBJ1-5,TRBV27,TGTGCCAGCAGTAAAGGGGCTGGGGGGGGCGATTATCAGCCCCAGCATTTT,CASSKGAGGGDYQPQHF
.,.,TRBJ2-1,TRBV5-1,TGCGCCAGCAGCTCGCGGGACTCCCCTCTGGGAGGCAATGAGCAGTTCTTC,CASSSRDSPLGGNEQFF
TRBD1,few,TRBJ1-2,TRBV28,TGTGCCAGCAGTTGGGACAGTCTCGTCGGCTACACCTTC,CASSWDSLVGYTF
.,.,TRBJ2-4,TRBV4-1,TGCGCCAGCAGCCACCTGAGGCGCGGCAGAGCTGAAAACATTCAGTACTTC,CASSHLRRGRAENIQYF
.,few,TRBJ2-1,TRBV29-1,TGCAGCGTCGGCATAGACAGCCCCTACAATGAGCAGTTCTTC,CSVGIDSPYNEQFF
TRBD2,.,TRBJ2-5,TRBV7-9,TGTGCCAGCAGCCTCAGGTCGACTAAGACTAGCCGGAAGGGGGAGACCCAGTACTTC,CASSLRSTKTSRKGETQYF